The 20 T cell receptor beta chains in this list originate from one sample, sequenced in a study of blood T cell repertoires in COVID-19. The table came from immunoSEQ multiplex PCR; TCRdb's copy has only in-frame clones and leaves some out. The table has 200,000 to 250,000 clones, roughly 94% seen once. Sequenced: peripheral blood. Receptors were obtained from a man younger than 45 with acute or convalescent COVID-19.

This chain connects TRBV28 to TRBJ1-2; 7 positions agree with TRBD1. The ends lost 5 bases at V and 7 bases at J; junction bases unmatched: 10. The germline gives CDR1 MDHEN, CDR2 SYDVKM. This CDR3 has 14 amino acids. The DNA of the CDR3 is TGTGCCAGCAGTGCGAACAGGGGAATAAGTGGCTACACCTTC. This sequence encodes CASSANRGISGYTF.

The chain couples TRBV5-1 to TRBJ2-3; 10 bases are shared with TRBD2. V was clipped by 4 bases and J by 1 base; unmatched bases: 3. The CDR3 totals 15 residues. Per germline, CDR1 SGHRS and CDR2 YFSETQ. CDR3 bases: TGCGCCAGCAGCCGCCTAGCGGGGGGCACAGATACGCAGTATTTT. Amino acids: CASSRLAGGTDTQYF.

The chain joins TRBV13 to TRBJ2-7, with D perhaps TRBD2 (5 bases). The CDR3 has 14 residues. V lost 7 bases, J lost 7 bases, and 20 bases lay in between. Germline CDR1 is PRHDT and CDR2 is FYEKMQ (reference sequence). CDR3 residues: CASKRESSVGEQYF. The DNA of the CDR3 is TGTGCCAGCAAGAGGGAGAGTTCGGTCGGAGAGCAGTACTTC.

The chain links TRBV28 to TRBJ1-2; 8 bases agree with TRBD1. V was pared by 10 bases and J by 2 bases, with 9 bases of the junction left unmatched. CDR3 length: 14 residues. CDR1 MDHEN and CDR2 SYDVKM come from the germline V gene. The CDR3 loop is CATESRGQNYGYTF. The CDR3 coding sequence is TGTGCCACTGAGTCCAGGGGGCAAAACTATGGCTACACCTTC.

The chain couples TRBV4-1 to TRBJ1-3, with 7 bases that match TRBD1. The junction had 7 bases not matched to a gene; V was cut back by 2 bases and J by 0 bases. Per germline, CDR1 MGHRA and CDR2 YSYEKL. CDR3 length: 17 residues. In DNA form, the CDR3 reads TGCGCCAGCAGCCAAAAGGGACAGACGTACTCTGGAAACACCATATATTTT. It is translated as CASSQKGQTYSGNTIYF.

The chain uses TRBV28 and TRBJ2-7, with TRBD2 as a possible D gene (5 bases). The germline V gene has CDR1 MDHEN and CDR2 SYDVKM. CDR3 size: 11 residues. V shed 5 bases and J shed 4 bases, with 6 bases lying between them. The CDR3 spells CASSLAYEQYF. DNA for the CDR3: TGTGCCAGCAGTCTAGCATACGAGCAGTACTTC.

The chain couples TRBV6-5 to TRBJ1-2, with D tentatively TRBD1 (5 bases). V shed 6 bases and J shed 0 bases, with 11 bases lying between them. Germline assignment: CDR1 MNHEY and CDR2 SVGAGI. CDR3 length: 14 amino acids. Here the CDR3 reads CASRGAGANYGYTF. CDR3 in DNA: TGTGCCAGCAGAGGGGCAGGCGCTAACTATGGCTACACCTTC.

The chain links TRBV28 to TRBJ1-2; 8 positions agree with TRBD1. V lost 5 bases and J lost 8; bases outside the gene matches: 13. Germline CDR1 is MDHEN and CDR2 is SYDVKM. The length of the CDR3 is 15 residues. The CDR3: CASSVRQGRRGGYTF. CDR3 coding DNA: TGTGCCAGCAGTGTCCGACAGGGGAGGAGGGGCGGCTACACCTTC.

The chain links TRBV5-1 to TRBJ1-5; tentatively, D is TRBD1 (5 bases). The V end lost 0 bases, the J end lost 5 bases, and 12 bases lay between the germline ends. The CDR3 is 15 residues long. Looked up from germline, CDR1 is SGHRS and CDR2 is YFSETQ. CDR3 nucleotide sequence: TGCGCCAGCAGCTTGGATCGCGGGGCTGATCAGCCCCAGCATTTT. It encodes CASSLDRGADQPQHF.

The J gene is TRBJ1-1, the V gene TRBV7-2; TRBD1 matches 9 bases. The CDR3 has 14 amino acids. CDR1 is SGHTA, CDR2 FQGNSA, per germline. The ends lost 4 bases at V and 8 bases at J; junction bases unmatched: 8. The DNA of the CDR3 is TGTGCCAGCAGCTCACAGGGGGCGTTTGTAGAAGCTTTCTTT. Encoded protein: CASSSQGAFVEAFF.

CDR3 region: CASSYSAEGSNQPQHF. The CDR3 region has the DNA TGTGCCAGCAGTTACTCGGCGGAGGGTAGCAATCAGCCCCAGCATTTT. This sequence joins TRBV6-5 and TRBJ1-5; D is undetermined. This CDR3 region has 16 residues. V was clipped by 0 bases and J by 0 bases, with 9 bases between them. Germline V CDR1 and CDR2: MNHEY, SVGAGI.

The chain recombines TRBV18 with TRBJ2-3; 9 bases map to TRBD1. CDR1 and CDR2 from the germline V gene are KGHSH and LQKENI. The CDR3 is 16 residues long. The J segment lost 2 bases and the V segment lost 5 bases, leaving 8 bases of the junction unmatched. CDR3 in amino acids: CASSSQGAGTTDTQYF. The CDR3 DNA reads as TGTGCCAGCTCATCACAGGGGGCGGGTACCACAGATACGCAGTATTTT.

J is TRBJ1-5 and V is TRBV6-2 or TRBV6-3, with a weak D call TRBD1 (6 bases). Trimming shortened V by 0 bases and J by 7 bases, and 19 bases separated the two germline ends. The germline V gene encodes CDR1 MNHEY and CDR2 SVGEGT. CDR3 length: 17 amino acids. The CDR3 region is CASSYSTGSGGRQPQHF. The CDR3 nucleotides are TGTGCCAGCAGTTACTCGACCGGTTCGGGGGGCCGACAGCCCCAGCATTTT.

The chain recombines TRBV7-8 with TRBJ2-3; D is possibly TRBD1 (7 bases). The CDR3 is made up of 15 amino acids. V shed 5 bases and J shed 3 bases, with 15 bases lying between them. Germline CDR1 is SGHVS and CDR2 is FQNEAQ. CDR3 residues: CASSPRGDRTDTQYF. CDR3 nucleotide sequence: TGTGCCAGCAGCCCCAGGGGGGATAGGACAGATACGCAGTATTTT. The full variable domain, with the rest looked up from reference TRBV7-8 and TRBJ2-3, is GAGVSQSPRYKVAKRGQDVALRCDPISGHVSLFWYQQALGQGPEFLTYFQNEAQLDKSGLPSDRFFAERPEGSVSTLKIQRTQQEDSAVYLCASSPRGDRTDTQYFGPGTRLTVL.

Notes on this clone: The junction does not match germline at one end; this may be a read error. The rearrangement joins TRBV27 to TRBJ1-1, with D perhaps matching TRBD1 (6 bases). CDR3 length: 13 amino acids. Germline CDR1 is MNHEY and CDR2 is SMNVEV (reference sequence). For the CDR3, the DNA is TGTGCCAGCCGTTTGGGGGGGCGGACTGAAGCTTTCTTT. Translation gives CASRLGGRTEAFF.

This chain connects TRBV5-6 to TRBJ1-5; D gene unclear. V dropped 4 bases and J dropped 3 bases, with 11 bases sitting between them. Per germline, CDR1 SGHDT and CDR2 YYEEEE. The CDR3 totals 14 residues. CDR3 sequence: CASSLRGNNQPQHF. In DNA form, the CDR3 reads TGTGCCAGCAGCCTCCGGGGTAACAATCAGCCCCAGCATTTT.

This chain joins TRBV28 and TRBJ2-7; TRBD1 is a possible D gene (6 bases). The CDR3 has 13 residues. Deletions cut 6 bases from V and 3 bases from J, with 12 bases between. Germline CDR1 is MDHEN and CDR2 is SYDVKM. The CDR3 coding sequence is TGTGCCAGCAGAGACAGGTTAATCTACGAGCAGTACTTC. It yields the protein CASRDRLIYEQYF.

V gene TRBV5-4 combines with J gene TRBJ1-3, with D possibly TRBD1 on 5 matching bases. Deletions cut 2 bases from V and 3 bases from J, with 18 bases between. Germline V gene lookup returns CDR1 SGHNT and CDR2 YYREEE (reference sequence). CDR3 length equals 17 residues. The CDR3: CASSFGSGLTGGNTIYF. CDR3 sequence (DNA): TGTGCCAGCAGCTTCGGTTCAGGGCTAACGGGTGGAAACACCATATATTTT. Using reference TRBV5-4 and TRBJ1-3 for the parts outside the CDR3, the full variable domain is ETGVTQSPTHLIKTRGQQVTLRCSSQSGHNTVSWYQQALGQGPQFIFQYYREEENGRGNFPPRFSGLQFPNYSSELNVNALELDDSALYLCASSFGSGLTGGNTIYFGEGSWLTVV.

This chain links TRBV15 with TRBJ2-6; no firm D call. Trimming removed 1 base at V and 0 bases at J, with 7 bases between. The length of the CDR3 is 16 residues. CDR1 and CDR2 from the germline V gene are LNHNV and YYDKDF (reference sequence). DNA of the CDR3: TGTGCCACCAGCAGAGGGCGGAGCTCTGGGGCCAACGTCCTGACTTTC. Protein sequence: CATSRGRSSGANVLTF.

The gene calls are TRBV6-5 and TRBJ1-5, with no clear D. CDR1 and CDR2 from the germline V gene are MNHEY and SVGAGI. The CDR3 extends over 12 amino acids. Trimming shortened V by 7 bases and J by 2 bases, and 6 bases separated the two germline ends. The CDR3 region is CASNRGNQPQHF. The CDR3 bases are TGTGCCAGCAACCGGGGCAATCAGCCCCAGCATTTT.